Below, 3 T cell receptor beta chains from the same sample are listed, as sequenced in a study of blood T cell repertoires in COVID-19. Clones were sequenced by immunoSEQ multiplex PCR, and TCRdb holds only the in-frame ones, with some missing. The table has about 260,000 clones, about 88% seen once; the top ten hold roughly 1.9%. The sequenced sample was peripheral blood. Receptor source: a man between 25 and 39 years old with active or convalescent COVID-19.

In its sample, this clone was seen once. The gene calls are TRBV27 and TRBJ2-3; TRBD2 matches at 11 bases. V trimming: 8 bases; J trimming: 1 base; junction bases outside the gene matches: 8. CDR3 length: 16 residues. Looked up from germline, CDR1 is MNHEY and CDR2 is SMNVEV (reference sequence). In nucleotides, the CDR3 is TGTGCCAGCGGTGATTTGACTAGCGGGGGCACAGATACGCAGTATTTT. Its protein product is CASGDLTSGGTDTQYF.

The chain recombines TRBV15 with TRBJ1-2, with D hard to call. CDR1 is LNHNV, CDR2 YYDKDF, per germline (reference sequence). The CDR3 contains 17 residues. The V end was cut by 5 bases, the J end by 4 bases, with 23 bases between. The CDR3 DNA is TGTGCCACCAGCCCTACTTTAACATTAAACCTAGGCTATGGCTACACCTTC. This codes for CATSPTLTLNLGYGYTF.

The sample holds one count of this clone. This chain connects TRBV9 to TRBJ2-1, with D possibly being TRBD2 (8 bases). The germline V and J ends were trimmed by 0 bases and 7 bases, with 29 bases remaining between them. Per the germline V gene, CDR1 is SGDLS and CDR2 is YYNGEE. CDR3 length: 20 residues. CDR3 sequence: CASSVGGGHSREGAINEQFF. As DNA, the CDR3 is TGTGCCAGCAGCGTAGGCGGGGGGCACAGCCGGGAGGGGGCTATTAATGAGCAGTTCTTC.